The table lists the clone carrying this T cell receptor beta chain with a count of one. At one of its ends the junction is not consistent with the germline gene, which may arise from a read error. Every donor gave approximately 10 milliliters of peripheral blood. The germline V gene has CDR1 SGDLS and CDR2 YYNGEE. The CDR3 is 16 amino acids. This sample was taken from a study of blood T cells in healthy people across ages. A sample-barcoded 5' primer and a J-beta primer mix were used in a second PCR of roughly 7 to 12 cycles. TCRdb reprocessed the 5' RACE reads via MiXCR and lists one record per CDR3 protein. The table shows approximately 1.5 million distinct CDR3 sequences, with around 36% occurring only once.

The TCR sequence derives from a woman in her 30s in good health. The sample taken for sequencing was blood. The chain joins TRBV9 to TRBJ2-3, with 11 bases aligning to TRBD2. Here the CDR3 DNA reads TGTGTCAGCAGCGTAGAGACTAGCGGGGGCACAGATACGCAGTATTTT. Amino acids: CVSSVETSGGTDTQYF.